Presented here are 32 T cell receptor beta chains from one specimen sequenced in a study of T cells in Graves' hyperthyroidism and ophthalmopathy. What was amplified from RNA transcripts were TCR beta CDR3 regions. TCR CDR3 regions were first amplified by RT-PCR with HTBI primers. TCRdb re-analysed the multiplex PCR reads in MiXCR, keeping a single row per CDR3 protein. Among around 500,000 distinct CDR3 sequences, approximately 22% were seen once, and the ten largest hold 49%. Sequenced input: blood. The receptors were sampled from a woman aged 70-85 years with Graves' ophthalmopathy.

The chain recombines TRBV30 with TRBJ2-2, with a possible D match to TRBD2 (6 bases). Germline CDR1 reads GTSNPN; CDR2 reads SVGIG (reference sequence). V lost 0 bases, J lost 2 bases, and 10 bases lay in between. CDR3 length equals 15 residues. The CDR3 DNA follows: TGTGCCTGGAGTGTACATAGCGGAAACACCGGGGAGCTGTTTTTT. It specifies CAWSVHSGNTGELFF.

In its sample, this clonotype was seen many times. V and J are TRBV2 and TRBJ2-3, with 8 bases fitting TRBD2. Germline lookup yields CDR1 SNHLY and CDR2 FYNNEI. This CDR3 has 18 amino acids. Trimming cost V 7 bases and J 0 bases; bases outside gene matches: 15. In nucleotides, the CDR3 is TGTGCCAGCACCGCCCTCGGAAGCGGGAGCGCTAGCACAGATACGCAGTATTTT. Encoded protein: CASTALGSGSASTDTQYF.

The CDR3 spells CASSPGQGARGYTF. CDR3 nucleotides: TGTGCCAGCAGCCCGGGACAGGGGGCGCGAGGCTACACCTTC. The J gene is TRBJ1-2, the V gene TRBV9, with 12 bases that match TRBD1. V shed 4 bases and J 8 bases; nucleotides not matched to a gene: 6. Germline loops: CDR1 SGDLS, CDR2 YYNGEE. The CDR3 has 14 residues.

In the case of this clonotype: One end of the junction is discordant with germline, which a read error may explain. The rearrangement uses TRBV7-9 and TRBJ2-5, with D unclear. CDR3 length: 14 residues. Germline V gives CDR1 SEHNR, CDR2 FQNEAQ (reference sequence). CDR3 residues: CASSLGGLGQPGDF. The CDR3 coding sequence is TGTGCCAGCAGCTTAGGTGGTTTGGGTCAGCCAGGAGACTTC.

This clonotype was observed at least ten times. The chain has TRBV6-1 and TRBJ1-2; maybe TRBD1 (5 bases). This CDR3 is 15 amino acids long. CDR1 MNHNS and CDR2 SASEGT come from the germline V gene. V lost 5 bases, J lost 6 bases, and 19 bases lay in between. This CDR3 is CASSSNGEGTHGYTF. The CDR3 DNA is TGTGCCAGCAGTTCCAACGGGGAGGGGACCCATGGCTACACCTTC.

The chain joins TRBV30 to TRBJ2-3; D not certain. The CDR3 has 12 amino acids. Deletions cut 4 bases from V and 4 bases from J, with 9 bases between. Germline CDR1 GTSNPN, CDR2 SVGIG (reference sequence). The CDR3 DNA reads TGTGCCTGGACCCTTGGTCCAGATACGCAGTATTTT. This codes for CAWTLGPDTQYF.

This clonotype has just a few counts. The V and J genes are TRBV10-3 and TRBJ2-1; D is undetermined. The CDR3 length is 15 residues. Germline CDR1 ENHRY, CDR2 SYGVKD. V dropped 0 bases and J dropped 0 bases, with 6 bases sitting between them. The CDR3 sequence is CAISESPSSYNEQFF. The CDR3 DNA sequence: TGTGCCATCAGTGAGTCTCCCAGCTCCTACAATGAGCAGTTCTTC.

This clonotype was detected only a few times. The CDR3 reads CSASRRRRYNEQFF. CDR3 bases: TGCAGTGCCTCAAGGAGACGGCGCTACAATGAGCAGTTCTTC. The chain is built from TRBV20-1 and TRBJ2-1, with D uncertain. Between the trimmed V and J ends, which lost 6 bases and 3 bases, there was a span of 15 bases. The CDR3 loop spans 14 amino acids. Per the germline V gene, CDR1 is DFQATT and CDR2 is SNEGSKA (reference sequence).

This clonotype was observed at least ten times. The chain recombines TRBV11-1 with TRBJ2-3, with unresolved D. CDR1 is SGHAT, CDR2 FQDESV, per germline (reference sequence). The ends were cut back, 2 bases at V and 4 bases at J, with 7 bases in the middle. This CDR3 spans 13 amino acids. The CDR3 bases are TGTGCCAGCAGCTTACTGATCGCAGATACGCAGTATTTT. Its translation: CASSLLIADTQYF.

This clonotype was seen a few times. V and J are TRBV2 and TRBJ1-6, with 10 bases identical to TRBD1. Germline-derived CDR1 and CDR2 are SNHLY and FYNNEI. The CDR3 is 14 residues long. V shed 6 bases, J shed 8 bases, and the junction held 4 bases outside the gene matches. The CDR3 loop reads CASRAGTGDSPLHF. CDR3 in DNA: TGTGCCAGCAGAGCAGGGACAGGGGATTCACCCCTCCACTTT.

CDR3 DNA sequence: TGTGCCTGGAGCCTAGGACGGGGGCGGAACTATGGCTACACCTTC. It yields the protein CAWSLGRGRNYGYTF. The chain combines TRBV30 with TRBJ1-2, with D perhaps matching TRBD1 (6 bases). The CDR3 is made up of 15 amino acids. From germline, CDR1 is GTSNPN and CDR2 SVGIG (reference sequence). V was trimmed by 3 bases and J by 2 bases, leaving 16 bases between them.

The chain couples TRBV3-1 to TRBJ2-3; D uncertain. Trimming shortened V by 4 bases and J by 0 bases, and 5 bases separated the two germline ends. This CDR3 has 13 amino acids. In germline, CDR1 is LGHDT, CDR2 YNNKEL (reference sequence). The CDR3 loop is CASSRLSTDTQYF. The CDR3 region has the DNA TGTGCCAGCAGCCGTTTGAGCACAGATACGCAGTATTTT.

V and J are TRBV20-1 and TRBJ2-5; D gene uncertain. The CDR3 has 13 amino acids. Trimming removed 6 bases at V and 3 bases at J, with 14 bases between. The V gene's germline CDR1 is DFQATT and CDR2 SNEGSKA (reference sequence). CDR3 DNA: TGCAGTGCGCGTTCTGATATCAAAGAGACCCAGTACTTC. The encoded protein is CSARSDIKETQYF.

The chain couples TRBV7-2 to TRBJ1-2, with 10 bases aligning to TRBD1. Germline CDR1 reads SGHTA; CDR2 reads FQGNSA. This CDR3 has 16 amino acids. V gave up 0 bases and J gave up 4 bases; unmatched junction bases: 5. DNA for the CDR3: TGTGCCAGCAGCTTAGCCGGACAGGGGGTTAGCTATGGCTACACCTTC. It translates to CASSLAGQGVSYGYTF.

This chain connects TRBV3-1 to TRBJ2-1; D unclear. Between the trimmed V and J ends, which lost 4 bases and 5 bases, there was a span of 15 bases. Germline-derived CDR1 and CDR2 are LGHDT and YNNKEL (reference sequence). This CDR3 is built from 15 residues. The CDR3 loop reads CASSPLRTHHNEQFF. The CDR3 nucleotides read TGTGCCAGCAGCCCCCTGAGGACCCATCACAATGAGCAGTTCTTC.

The gene calls are TRBV10-2 and TRBJ1-1; 12 bases map to TRBD1. CDR3 length equals 15 residues. V dropped 6 bases and J dropped 0; count of bases not matched to a gene: 2. Germline V gene data show CDR1 as WSHSY and CDR2 as SAAADI. The chain's CDR3 is CASRGQGAMNTEAFF. The CDR3 DNA is TGCGCCAGCAGGGGACAGGGGGCAATGAACACTGAAGCTTTCTTT.

This clonotype was seen more than once but under ten times. As DNA, the CDR3 is TGTGCCAGCAGCCAAGAGTATGGCTACACCTTC. This sequence encodes CASSQEYGYTF. The rearrangement links TRBV3-1 to TRBJ1-2; D remains unclear. Germline CDR1 is LGHDT and CDR2 is YNNKEL (reference sequence). The CDR3 runs 11 residues. V lost 0 bases, J lost 5 bases, and 1 base lay in between. The whole variable domain, remainder taken from reference TRBV3-1 and TRBJ1-2, is DTAVSQTPKYLVTQMGNDKSIKCEQNLGHDTMYWYKQDSKKFLKIMFSYNNKELIINETVPNRFSPKSPDKAHLNLHINSLELGDSAVYFCASSQEYGYTFGSGTRLTVV.

The chain employs TRBV28 and TRBJ2-7; TRBD2 matches 7 bases. The CDR3 contains 14 residues. Germline CDR1 MDHEN, CDR2 SYDVKM. J gave up 2 bases and V 8 bases, and 9 bases lay outside the gene matches. The CDR3 protein is CASSPLATAYEQYF. The CDR3, as DNA: TGTGCCAGCTCACCACTAGCGACGGCCTACGAGCAGTACTTC.

V usage is TRBV20-1 and J usage is TRBJ1-5; D ambiguous. There are 15 residues in the CDR3. Germline CDR1 and CDR2: DFQATT and SNEGSKA (reference sequence). V shed 2 bases and J shed 2 bases, with 13 bases lying between them. The CDR3 nucleotides are TGCAGTGCTAGACCCACGGCCCGAGGCAATCAGCCCCAGCATTTT. Translating gives CSARPTARGNQPQHF.

On this clonotype: A much larger clone is a single base away; this may be a read error. The rearrangement links TRBV2 to TRBJ2-7, with 7 bases identical to TRBD1. Germline loops: CDR1 SNHLY, CDR2 FYNNEI. The CDR3 runs 13 residues. CDR3 sequence: CAGRKGQNYEQYF. The CDR3 coding sequence is TGTGCCGGCAGAAAGGGACAGAACTACGAGCAGTACTTC.

This clonotype was detected ten times or more. V gene TRBV6-1 combines with J gene TRBJ1-5; D gene ambiguous. CDR1 is MNHNS, CDR2 SASEGT, per germline. The CDR3 length is 16 residues. Trimming pared 4 bases from V and 2 bases from J, leaving 15 bases between. The CDR3 reads CASSGAGRFRNQPQHF. The CDR3 nucleotides read TGTGCCAGCAGTGGGGCTGGGAGGTTTCGCAATCAGCCCCAGCATTTT.

Only a few counts were recorded for this clonotype. V is TRBV20-1 and J is TRBJ2-5, with D perhaps matching TRBD1 (6 bases). The V end was cut by 1 base, the J end by 2 bases, with 17 bases between. The germline V gene has CDR1 DFQATT and CDR2 SNEGSKA (reference sequence). This CDR3 is built from 16 residues. The CDR3 nucleotides are TGCAGTGCTAGAGTTCCCCCTCCTGACAGGCAAGAGACCCAGTACTTC. The encoded protein is CSARVPPPDRQETQYF.

This clonotype turned up a few times. The chain links TRBV20-1 to TRBJ2-1, with TRBD2 matching over 11 bases. V was clipped by 3 bases and J by 6 bases; unmatched bases: 7. Germline V lookup: CDR1 DFQATT, CDR2 SNEGSKA (reference sequence). CDR3 length: 15 amino acids. The CDR3 protein is CSARVLAGAFNEQFF. CDR3 DNA sequence: TGCAGTGCTAGGGTACTAGCGGGAGCTTTCAATGAGCAGTTCTTC.

This clonotype showed up just once. CDR3 in DNA: TGTGCCAGCAGTGGGGGGGACAGGGCCTACGAGCAGTACTTC. It translates to CASSGGDRAYEQYF. The V call is TRBV6-1, the J call TRBJ2-7, with 9 nucleotides matching TRBD1. In germline, CDR1 is MNHNS, CDR2 SASEGT. The CDR3 runs 14 residues. Trimming took 4 bases from V and 2 from J; bases not matched to a gene: 3.

In its sample, this clonotype was seen many times. The J gene is TRBJ1-1, the V gene TRBV28; D gene unclear. The CDR3 loop spans 13 amino acids. The germline CDR1 and CDR2 sequences are MDHEN and SYDVKM. V lost 3 bases and J lost 8, with 13 bases in between. The CDR3 sequence: CASSFGVAAEAFF. The CDR3 region has the DNA TGTGCCAGCAGTTTTGGTGTGGCAGCAGAAGCTTTCTTT.

The chain joins TRBV6-1 to TRBJ1-3; D is possibly TRBD1 (5 bases). Germline V lookup: CDR1 MNHNS, CDR2 SASEGT. V was pared by 6 bases and J by 2 bases, with 14 bases between. CDR3 size: 15 residues. For the CDR3, the DNA is TGTGCCAGCAGCAGGGAAATGGTCGCTGGAAACACCATATATTTT. This codes for CASSREMVAGNTIYF.

Turning to this clonotype: One end of the junction varies from germline; a read error may be responsible. The rearrangement joins TRBV3-1 to TRBJ2-1, with a possible D match to TRBD1 (5 bases). Germline CDR1 and CDR2: LGHDT and YNNKEL (reference sequence). This CDR3 is 14 amino acids long. The CDR3 reads CASSSPGNDDEQLF. Written as DNA, the CDR3 is TGTGCCAGCTCCTCCCCAGGGAATGATGATGAGCAGCTCTTC.

The chain joins TRBV24-1 to TRBJ2-2; the match to TRBD1 covers 9 bases. The CDR3 contains 15 residues. CDR1 and CDR2 (germline): KGHDR, SFDVKD. The trim removed 9 bases at V and 2 bases at J, leaving 6 bases unmatched. The CDR3 nucleotides are TGTGCCACCCGCCAGACAGGGGGAAACACCGGGGAGCTGTTTTTT. Amino acids: CATRQTGGNTGELFF.

This clonotype was seen at least ten times. This chain connects TRBV18 to TRBJ2-5; 7 bases align to TRBD2. CDR1 and CDR2 (germline): KGHSH, LQKENI. The CDR3 runs to 13 residues. V was pared by 2 bases and J by 4 bases, with 1 base of the junction left unmatched. DNA for the CDR3: TGTGCCAGCTCACCAGGGAGGGGAGAGACCCAGTACTTC. This translates into CASSPGRGETQYF.

This clonotype was seen more than once but under ten times. The genes are TRBV6-2 or TRBV6-3 and TRBJ2-7; 10 bases align to TRBD2. Trimming took 5 bases from V and 3 from J; bases not matched to a gene: 13. The germline V gene has CDR1 MNHEY and CDR2 SVGEGT. The CDR3 has 17 residues. In nucleotides, the CDR3 is TGTGCCAGCAGTAACCTTGGCGCTAGCGGGAGTTTCTACGAGCAGTACTTC. Amino acids: CASSNLGASGSFYEQYF.

This clonotype was counted many times. CDR3 in amino acids: CASSPAGGGETQYF. The CDR3 bases are TGTGCCAGCTCACCGGCTGGGGGCGGGGAGACCCAGTACTTC. The chain uses TRBV18 and TRBJ2-5, with D perhaps TRBD1 (6 bases). Trimming left V 3 bases short and J 5 bases short, with 13 bases between. Per the germline V gene, CDR1 is KGHSH and CDR2 is LQKENI. This CDR3 spans 14 amino acids. The variable domain in full, with the rest retrieved from reference TRBV18 and TRBJ2-5, is NAGVMQNPRHLVRRRGQEARLRCSPMKGHSHVYWYRQLPEEGLKFMVYLQKENIIDESGMPKERFSAEFPKEGPSILRIQQVVRGDSAAYFCASSPAGGGETQYFGPGTRLLVL.

In DNA, the CDR3 is TGTGCCACCAGAGATTCGGCGACAGGTCCACACAATGAGCAGTTCTTC. Its translation: CATRDSATGPHNEQFF. The rearrangement uses TRBV15 and TRBJ2-1, with D possibly matching TRBD1 (6 bases). Trimming removed 6 bases at V and 5 bases at J, with 20 bases between. The CDR3 extends over 16 amino acids. Per germline, CDR1 LNHNV and CDR2 YYDKDF (reference sequence).